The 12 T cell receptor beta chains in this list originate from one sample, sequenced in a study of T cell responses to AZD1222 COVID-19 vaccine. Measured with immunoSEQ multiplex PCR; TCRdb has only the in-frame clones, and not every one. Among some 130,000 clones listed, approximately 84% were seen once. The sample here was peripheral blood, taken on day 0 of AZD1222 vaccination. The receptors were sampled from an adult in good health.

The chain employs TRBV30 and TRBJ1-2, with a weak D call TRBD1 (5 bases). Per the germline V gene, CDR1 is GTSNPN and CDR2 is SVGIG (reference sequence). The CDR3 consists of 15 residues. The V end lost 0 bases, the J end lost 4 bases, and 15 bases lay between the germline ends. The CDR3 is CAWSVPGAPRYGYTF. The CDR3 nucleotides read TGTGCCTGGAGTGTCCCCGGGGCCCCTCGCTATGGCTACACCTTC.

In DNA, the CDR3 is TGTGCCAGCAGCGTAGAGGGGGGCTACAATCAGCCCCAGCATTTT. Protein: CASSVEGGYNQPQHF. The chain links TRBV9 to TRBJ1-5; TRBD1 might be the D (6 bases). Germline-derived CDR1 and CDR2 are SGDLS and YYNGEE. CDR3 length: 15 amino acids. The V end was cut by 0 bases, the J end by 3 bases, with 10 bases between.

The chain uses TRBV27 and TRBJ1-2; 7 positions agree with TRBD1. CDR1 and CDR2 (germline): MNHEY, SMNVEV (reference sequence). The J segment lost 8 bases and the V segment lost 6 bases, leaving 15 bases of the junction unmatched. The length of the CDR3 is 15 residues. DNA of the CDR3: TGTGCCAGCAGAAATTGGACAGGCGACTTTATAGGCTACACCTTC. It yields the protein CASRNWTGDFIGYTF.

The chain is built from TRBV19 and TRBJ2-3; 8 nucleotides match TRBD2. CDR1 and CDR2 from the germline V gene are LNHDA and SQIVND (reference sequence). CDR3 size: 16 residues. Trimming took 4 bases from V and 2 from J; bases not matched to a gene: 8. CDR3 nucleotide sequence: TGTGCCAGTAGTACCCGGAGCGGGGGAAACACAGATACGCAGTATTTT. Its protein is CASSTRSGGNTDTQYF.

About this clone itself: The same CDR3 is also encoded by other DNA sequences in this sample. CDR3 region: CASSKGQGGTEAFF. The CDR3 coding sequence is TGTGCCAGCAGTAAGGGACAGGGAGGCACTGAAGCTTTCTTT. The chain combines TRBV2 with TRBJ1-1; 9 nucleotides line up with TRBD1. V was clipped by 5 bases and J by 4 bases; unmatched bases: 5. Per the germline V gene, CDR1 is SNHLY and CDR2 is FYNNEI. This CDR3 region has 14 residues.

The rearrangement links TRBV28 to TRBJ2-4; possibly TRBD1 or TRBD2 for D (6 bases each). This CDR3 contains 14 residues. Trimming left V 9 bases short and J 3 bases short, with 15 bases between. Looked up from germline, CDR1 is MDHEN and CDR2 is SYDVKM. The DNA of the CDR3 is TGTGCCAGTGGAGGGGGGTCGGGCAAAAACATTCAGTACTTC. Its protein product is CASGGGSGKNIQYF.

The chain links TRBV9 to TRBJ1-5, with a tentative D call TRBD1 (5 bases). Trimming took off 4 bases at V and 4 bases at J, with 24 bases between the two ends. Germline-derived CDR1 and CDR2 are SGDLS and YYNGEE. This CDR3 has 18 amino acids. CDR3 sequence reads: CASSPRPGVREWNQPQHF. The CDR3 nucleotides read TGTGCCAGCAGCCCCCGGCCGGGGGTGCGAGAATGGAATCAGCCCCAGCATTTT.

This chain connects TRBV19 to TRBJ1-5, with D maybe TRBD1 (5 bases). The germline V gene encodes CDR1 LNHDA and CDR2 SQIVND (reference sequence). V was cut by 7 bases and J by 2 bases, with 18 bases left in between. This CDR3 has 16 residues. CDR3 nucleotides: TGTGCCAGTAACCCGACAGTTTCATTTGGCAATCAGCCCCAGCATTTT. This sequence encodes CASNPTVSFGNQPQHF.

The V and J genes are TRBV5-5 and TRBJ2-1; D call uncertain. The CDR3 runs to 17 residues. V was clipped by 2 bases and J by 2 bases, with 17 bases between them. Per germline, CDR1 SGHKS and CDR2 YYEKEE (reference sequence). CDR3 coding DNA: TGTGCCAGCAGCTTCTTGATTACGGTCCTGACCTACAATGAGCAGTTCTTC. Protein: CASSFLITVLTYNEQFF.

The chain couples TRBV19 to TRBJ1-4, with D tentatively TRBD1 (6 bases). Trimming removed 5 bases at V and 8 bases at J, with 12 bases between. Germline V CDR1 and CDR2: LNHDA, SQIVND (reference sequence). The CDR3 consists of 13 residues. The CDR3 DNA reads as TGTGCCAGTAGTGTCAACGACAGGGAAAAACTGTTTTTT. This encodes CASSVNDREKLFF.

CDR3 protein: CSAKLAGSPFEQYF. In nucleotides, the CDR3 is TGCAGCGCCAAACTAGCGGGGAGCCCCTTTGAGCAGTACTTC. The chain joins TRBV29-1 to TRBJ2-7, with 10 bases matching TRBD2. The CDR3 is made up of 14 amino acids. The junction had 13 bases not matched to a gene; V was cut back by 7 bases and J by 7 bases. Germline CDR1 and CDR2: SQVTM and ANQGSEA.

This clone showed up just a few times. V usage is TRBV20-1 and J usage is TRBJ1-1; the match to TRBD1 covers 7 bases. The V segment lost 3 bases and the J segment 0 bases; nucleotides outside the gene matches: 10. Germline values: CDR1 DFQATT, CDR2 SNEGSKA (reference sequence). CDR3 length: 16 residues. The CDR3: CSASWGAGGMNTEAFF. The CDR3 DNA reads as TGCAGTGCTAGTTGGGGGGCAGGGGGTATGAACACTGAAGCTTTCTTT.